A single sample is the source of the 32 T cell receptor beta chains below, sequenced in a study of shared clonotypes between healthy human individuals. TCRdb keeps only in-frame clones here, not all; method: immunoSEQ multiplex PCR. The repertoire holds 2 million to 2.5 million clones, 85% to 95% seen once, with around 0.4% in the top ten. Sequences were obtained from naive CD4+ T cells from PBMCs. Sample subset: CD45RA+ positively selected. Every receptor here comes from a man aged 18 to 30 in good health. Some clones in this sample may be carry-over from other donors' samples.

On this clone: This clone may be a read error of a much larger clone one base away. Within the sample, other DNA sequences also encode this same CDR3. The chain carries TRBV5-1 and TRBJ1-5; D is uncertain. Trimming left V 0 bases short and J 3 bases short, with 4 bases between. This CDR3 comprises 13 residues. Looked up from germline, CDR1 is SGHRS and CDR2 is YFSETQ. The CDR3 DNA is TGCGCCAGCAGCTTGGAGGTCAATCAGCCCCAGCATTTT. This translates into CASSLEVNQPQHF.

The CDR3 nucleotides are TGTGCCAGCAGCGTAGGTCGAGCGGGAGGCCAAGAGACCCAGTACTTC. Translating gives CASSVGRAGGQETQYF. The chain joins TRBV9 to TRBJ2-5; 9 nucleotides align to TRBD2. There are 16 residues in the CDR3. Germline V gene lookup returns CDR1 SGDLS and CDR2 YYNGEE. After removal of 0 bases from V and 1 base from J, the junction contained 4 bases not matched to a gene.

This chain uses TRBV5-1 with TRBJ2-3; D possibly corresponds to TRBD2 (5 bases). The length of the CDR3 is 15 residues. V lost 7 bases to trimming and J lost 3 bases, with 18 bases between them. The germline V gene encodes CDR1 SGHRS and CDR2 YFSETQ. CDR3 nucleotides: TGCGCCAGCCTCGCTAGCCCCCTAAGTACAGATACGCAGTATTTT. Amino acid sequence: CASLASPLSTDTQYF.

The J gene is TRBJ2-7, the V gene TRBV7-2, with TRBD2 matching 7 bases. After removal of 1 base from V and 6 bases from J, the junction contained 6 bases not matched to a gene. Germline CDR1 reads SGHTA; CDR2 reads FQGNSA. The CDR3 extends over 14 amino acids. The CDR3 bases are TGTGCCAGCAGCTTAGTGTCGCGGGAGCGCGAGCAGTACTTC. Its protein is CASSLVSREREQYF.

The chain is built from TRBV25-1 and TRBJ1-3; perhaps TRBD1 as D (5 bases). Germline loops: CDR1 MGHDK, CDR2 SYGVNS. The CDR3 is 14 amino acids. Trimming pared 6 bases from V and 4 bases from J, leaving 13 bases between. The CDR3 spells CASSMTVAGNTIYF. The CDR3 region has the DNA TGTGCCAGCAGCATGACAGTCGCCGGAAACACCATATATTTT.

The chain employs TRBV5-1 and TRBJ2-5, with 11 nucleotides matching TRBD1. Germline trimming cut 4 bases from V and 5 bases from J; bases unmatched to any gene: 4. Germline CDR1 reads SGHRS; CDR2 reads YFSETQ. This CDR3 region has 14 residues. CDR3 sequence (DNA): TGCGCCAGCAGCGCGGGACAGGGGGAGGAGACCCAGTACTTC. Protein product: CASSAGQGEETQYF.

The chain links TRBV5-4 to TRBJ2-7; D is undetermined. The V end was cut by 4 bases, the J end by 7 bases, with 15 bases between. Germline CDR1 and CDR2: SGHNT and YYREEE (reference sequence). This CDR3 is 13 amino acids long. The CDR3 sequence is CASSQDRDGEQYF. The DNA of the CDR3 is TGTGCCAGCAGCCAAGACCGAGACGGGGAGCAGTACTTC.

The chain carries TRBV28 and TRBJ2-7; D not certain. The germline V and J ends were trimmed by 9 bases and 1 base, with 16 bases remaining between them. CDR3 length equals 14 residues. The germline CDR1 and CDR2 sequences are MDHEN and SYDVKM. The CDR3 nucleotides are TGTGCCAGTAACGGTTGGGTTTATTCCTACGAGCAGTACTTC. This gives the protein CASNGWVYSYEQYF. The whole variable domain, remainder taken from reference TRBV28 and TRBJ2-7, is DVKVTQSSRYLVKRTGEKVFLECVQDMDHENMFWYRQDPGLGLRLIYFSYDVKMKEKGDIPEGYSVSREKKERFSLILESASTNQTSMYLCASNGWVYSYEQYFGPGTRLTVT.

On this clone: It is unclear where the CDR3 begins or ends on the DNA, so no DNA is shown, and the CDR3 is as TCRdb lists it. The rearrangement uses TRBV27 and TRBJ1-1; no check of the table's D call, TRBD1, against the DNA was made. Germline CDR1 reads MNHEY; CDR2 reads SMNVEV (reference sequence). The CDR3 spans 14 residues, counting both ends. The CDR3 sequence: CASSLVPGVPEAFF.

This clone turned up a few times. The sample contains more than one DNA sequence encoding this CDR3. The chain couples TRBV28 to TRBJ2-7; 11 bases are shared with TRBD2. The CDR3 totals 14 residues. Germline V CDR1 and CDR2: MDHEN, SYDVKM. V was pared by 6 bases and J by 5 bases, with 6 bases of the junction left unmatched. CDR3 nucleotide sequence: TGTGCCAGCAGCTTAGCGGGAGGGCCGAACGAGCAGTACTTC. Translated, it gives CASSLAGGPNEQYF. Looking up the rest from reference TRBV28 and TRBJ2-7 gives the full variable domain: DVKVTQSSRYLVKRTGEKVFLECVQDMDHENMFWYRQDPGLGLRLIYFSYDVKMKEKGDIPEGYSVSREKKERFSLILESASTNQTSMYLCASSLAGGPNEQYFGPGTRLTVT.

In this sample, this clone turned up once. The V call is TRBV11-2, the J call TRBJ2-7; 7 nucleotides agree with TRBD2. The length of the CDR3 is 15 residues. The J segment lost 0 bases and the V segment lost 6 bases, leaving 8 bases of the junction unmatched. From germline, CDR1 is SGHAT and CDR2 FQNNGV. The CDR3 region has the DNA TGTGCCAGCAGACCACTGCGGGAGAACTCCTACGAGCAGTACTTC. Encoded protein: CASRPLRENSYEQYF. Full variable domain (missing parts from reference TRBV11-2 and TRBJ2-7): EAGVAQSPRYKIIEKRQSVAFWCNPISGHATLYWYQQILGQGPKLLIQFQNNGVVDDSQLPKDRFSAERLKGVDSTLKIQPAKLEDSAVYLCASRPLRENSYEQYFGPGTRLTVT.

The chain links TRBV19 to TRBJ1-1; TRBD1 might be the D (6 bases). Germline V gives CDR1 LNHDA, CDR2 SQIVND (reference sequence). V shed 1 base and J shed 4 bases, with 10 bases lying between them. This CDR3 spans 14 amino acids. The CDR3 spells CASSIAGGRTEAFF. In DNA, the CDR3 is TGTGCCAGTAGTATAGCTGGGGGGCGCACTGAAGCTTTCTTT.

V and J are TRBV4-2 and TRBJ2-5; 11 bases are shared with TRBD1. The CDR3 has 15 residues. The ends lost 5 bases at V and 2 bases at J; junction bases unmatched: 4. Germline CDR1 and CDR2: LGHNA and YNFKEQ. Here the CDR3 reads CASSYGQGAQETQYF. In DNA form, the CDR3 reads TGTGCCAGCAGCTACGGACAGGGGGCTCAAGAGACCCAGTACTTC.

The rearrangement joins TRBV19 to TRBJ1-5, with 12 nucleotides matching TRBD1. Germline CDR1 LNHDA, CDR2 SQIVND (reference sequence). With 2 bases clipped from V and 1 base from J, the junction kept 9 bases outside the gene matches. This CDR3 has 19 amino acids. The CDR3 sequence is CASSILPGQGARSNQPQHF. CDR3 nucleotide sequence: TGTGCCAGTAGTATATTGCCGGGACAGGGGGCGCGGAGCAATCAGCCCCAGCATTTT.

The chain combines TRBV21-1 with TRBJ2-3. TRBV21-1 represents a pseudogene. The CDR3 sequence is 13 residues long. As DNA, the CDR3 is TGTGCCTACGTCAGGAGAAGCACAGATACGCAGTATTTT. Its translation is CAYVRRSTDTQYF.

Note on this clone: Other DNA variants within this sample encode the same CDR3. The chain is built from TRBV5-6 and TRBJ2-5; D perhaps matches TRBD2 (7 bases). The CDR3 consists of 14 residues. Deletions cut 4 bases from V and 5 bases from J, with 15 bases between. Per the germline V gene, CDR1 is SGHDT and CDR2 is YYEEEE. CDR3 sequence: CASSLLRGRETQYF. The DNA of the CDR3 is TGTGCCAGCAGCCTATTGCGGGGGCGGGAGACCCAGTACTTC.

The V gene is TRBV10-3, the J gene TRBJ1-2; D might be TRBD1 (5 bases). Germline lookup yields CDR1 ENHRY and CDR2 SYGVKD. This CDR3 has 13 residues. Between the trimmed V and J ends, which lost 10 bases and 0 bases, there was a span of 12 bases. The CDR3 protein is CAKPGPPNYGYTF. The CDR3 DNA sequence: TGTGCCAAACCGGGGCCCCCTAACTATGGCTACACCTTC.

The gene calls are TRBV7-9 and TRBJ1-2, with 10 nucleotides matching TRBD1. The germline CDR1 and CDR2 sequences are SEHNR and FQNEAQ (reference sequence). The ends lost 3 bases at V and 3 bases at J; junction bases unmatched: 4. CDR3 length equals 15 residues. The CDR3 DNA sequence: TGTGCCAGCAGCTTGACAGGGGGCAAGGACTATGGCTACACCTTC. Translation: CASSLTGGKDYGYTF.

The chain combines TRBV28 with TRBJ1-1; 8 bases are a match to TRBD1. Germline V gives CDR1 MDHEN, CDR2 SYDVKM. The CDR3 length is 14 residues. The trim removed 6 bases at V and 1 base at J, leaving 4 bases unmatched. Here the CDR3 reads CASRAGTGNTEAFF. In DNA, the CDR3 is TGTGCCAGCAGAGCCGGGACAGGGAACACTGAAGCTTTCTTT.

The chain links TRBV5-4 to TRBJ2-3; TRBD2 aligns across 9 bases. Germline lookup yields CDR1 SGHNT and CDR2 YYREEE (reference sequence). V shed 5 bases, J shed 3 bases, and the junction held 13 bases outside the gene matches. This CDR3 spans 17 amino acids. The CDR3 DNA is TGTGCCAGCAGTTACTTCGGAGCGGGAGGCAAGACAGATACGCAGTATTTT. This sequence encodes CASSYFGAGGKTDTQYF.

V usage is TRBV7-8 and J usage is TRBJ2-4; perhaps D is TRBD1 or TRBD2 (6 bases each). V lost 3 bases and J lost 6, with 12 bases in between. CDR1 and CDR2 (germline): SGHVS, FQNEAQ. CDR3 size: 14 residues. Here the CDR3 reads CASSLGSGANIQYF. The CDR3 DNA sequence: TGTGCCAGCAGCTTGGGTTCGGGGGCAAACATTCAGTACTTC.

The chain combines TRBV5-8 with TRBJ1-3; 9 bases map to TRBD1. V trimming: 3 bases; J trimming: 3 bases; junction bases outside the gene matches: 7. The CDR3 runs 16 residues. The V gene's germline CDR1 is SGHTS and CDR2 YDEGEE. CDR3 sequence: CASSWTGTGYGNTIYF. The CDR3 DNA sequence: TGTGCCAGCAGCTGGACCGGGACAGGGTATGGAAACACCATATATTTT.

The rearrangement links TRBV9 to TRBJ2-6, with 7 bases identical to TRBD1. This CDR3 contains 17 residues. Germline-derived CDR1 and CDR2 are SGDLS and YYNGEE. V gave up 0 bases and J gave up 2 bases; unmatched junction bases: 5. CDR3 sequence reads: CASSVGRRGTGANVLTF. The DNA for the CDR3 is TGTGCCAGCAGCGTAGGTCGCAGGGGGACTGGGGCCAACGTCCTGACTTTC.

This chain links TRBV30 with TRBJ2-1, with a possible D match to TRBD2 (5 bases). The CDR3 is 15 residues long. V lost 4 bases and J lost 4, with 17 bases in between. Germline V gene sequence: CDR1 GTSNPN, CDR2 SVGIG (reference sequence). The CDR3 reads CAWTRPGPGYNEQFF. CDR3 bases: TGTGCCTGGACCCGCCCGGGTCCGGGATACAATGAGCAGTTCTTC.

This clone was counted once. An end of the junction does not agree with germline; a read error may underlie this. The chain links TRBV14 to TRBJ2-1, with unresolved D. Germline CDR1 is SGHDN and CDR2 is FVKESK. This CDR3 region has 13 residues. CDR3 residues: CASSQDLLLGEVF. The CDR3 DNA follows: TGTGCCAGCAGCCAAGATCTACTCCTTGGTGAGGTCTTC.

V gene TRBV6-6 combines with J gene TRBJ2-7; 7 bases line up with TRBD1. CDR1 MNHNY and CDR2 SVGAGI come from the germline V gene (reference sequence). The V gene end was trimmed by 5 bases and the J gene end by 6 bases; junction bases not matched to a gene: 13. This CDR3 is 15 amino acids long. CDR3 DNA sequence: TGTGCCAGCAGTAGGGCACAGACAGGGAGAAGCGAGCAGTACTTC. It encodes CASSRAQTGRSEQYF.

This chain connects TRBV5-5 to TRBJ2-3; either TRBD1 or TRBD2 may fit D (5 bases each). V was clipped by 4 bases and J by 2 bases, with 14 bases between them. CDR1 is SGHKS, CDR2 YYEKEE, per germline (reference sequence). This CDR3 comprises 15 residues. CDR3 in amino acids: CASSVGTHDTDTQYF. For the CDR3, the DNA is TGTGCCAGCAGCGTTGGGACCCACGACACAGATACGCAGTATTTT.

The rearrangement uses TRBV7-3 and TRBJ2-3; the D gene could be TRBD1 or TRBD2 (6 bases each). The CDR3 totals 17 residues. Germline CDR1 reads SGHTA; CDR2 reads FQGTGA. Trimming stripped 5 bases from V and 4 bases from J, with 22 bases between. CDR3 bases: TGTGCCAGCAGCCCGGGGGCTAGCTCTTCCCCACCAGATACGCAGTATTTT. This gives the protein CASSPGASSSPPDTQYF.

The chain is built from TRBV30 and TRBJ1-4; weak D call: TRBD1 (5 bases). Germline-derived CDR1 and CDR2 are GTSNPN and SVGIG (reference sequence). The CDR3 covers 15 residues. The ends were cut back, 1 base at V and 5 bases at J, with 14 bases in the middle. The CDR3 DNA reads TGTGCCTGGAGTGGTTCGGCGGGGGGAAATGAAAAACTGTTTTTT. This translates into CAWSGSAGGNEKLFF. Based on the CDR3 plus reference TRBV30 and TRBJ1-4, the full variable domain is SQTIHQWPATLVQPVGSPLSLECTVEGTSNPNLYWYRQAAGRGLQLLFYSVGIGQISSEVPQNLSASRPQDRQFILSSKKLLLSDSGFYLCAWSGSAGGNEKLFFGSGTQLSVL.

The chain combines TRBV15 with TRBJ1-4; TRBD1 matches at 9 bases. With 0 bases clipped from V and 8 bases from J, the junction kept 7 bases outside the gene matches. Germline loops: CDR1 LNHNV, CDR2 YYDKDF (reference sequence). CDR3 length: 16 residues. In DNA form, the CDR3 reads TGTGCCACCAGCAGAGATCGGACAGGGGTAGTGGAAAAACTGTTTTTT. Amino acid sequence: CATSRDRTGVVEKLFF.

The V and J genes are TRBV6-5 and TRBJ2-3; no definite D call. The germline V gene has CDR1 MNHEY and CDR2 SVGAGI. The length of the CDR3 is 13 residues. V lost 4 bases and J 10 bases, leaving 15 bases between the germline ends. The CDR3 DNA is TGTGCCAGCAGTTTTCGGCGGCTCGAATCGCAGTATTTT. This translates into CASSFRRLESQYF.

V gene TRBV7-7 combines with J gene TRBJ2-5; D could derive from TRBD1 or TRBD2 (5 bases each). CDR3 size: 15 residues. Germline CDR1 is SSHAT and CDR2 is FNYEAQ (reference sequence). Trimming pared 3 bases from V and 2 bases from J, leaving 13 bases between. The CDR3 loop reads CASSFDWGPQETQYF. DNA for the CDR3: TGTGCCAGCAGCTTTGACTGGGGACCTCAAGAGACCCAGTACTTC.